This T cell receptor (beta chain) is drawn from a study of CD8 T cells in Susac syndrome. Germline V gives CDR1 MGHRA, CDR2 YSYEKL. Trimming took 3 bases from V and 4 from J, leaving 16 bases between them. This CDR3 spans 16 amino acids. The authors reverse transcribed about 0.45 to 1 ug RNA with random hexamers. Multiplex PCR with immunoSEQ amplified the TCR beta CDR3 across 54 Vbeta and 13 Jbeta. TCRdb independently ran MiXCR on the immunoSEQ multiplex PCR reads; one entry per CDR3 protein. The table records some 400,000 distinct CDR3 sequences, around 83% of them present only once. This chain connects TRBV4-1 to TRBJ2-1, with D perhaps given as TRBD1 or TRBD2 (7 bases each). The receptor was isolated from a human donor with multiple sclerosis. The sample consisted of CD8+ T cells from PBMCs. CDR3 nucleotides: TGCGCCAGCAGCCACCCAGGGGGGGGAGCTTACAATGAGCAGTTCTTC. Residues: CASSHPGGGAYNEQFF.